This TCR beta chain was captured in a study of T cell responses to AZD1222 COVID-19 vaccine. The method was immunoSEQ multiplex PCR; TCRdb's version includes in-frame clones alone and lacks a portion of them. The table includes about 140,000 clones, 93% detected once. General study points: White British donors predominated, females outnumbered males, and clonal diversity was possibly underestimated. Reportedly, close to half of spike-specific TCRs are directed against unmutated variant regions.

This CDR3 has 12 amino acids. Trimming removed 7 bases at V and 0 bases at J, with 6 bases between. Germline values: CDR1 SGHAT, CDR2 FQNNGV. Of note for this clone: As yet, its antigen is unknown.

The receptor's source is an adult in good health. The chain employs TRBV11-2 and TRBJ1-1, with D unresolved. This sample comprised peripheral blood, obtained on day 0 of MenACWY control vaccination. The DNA for the CDR3 is TGTGCCAGCAAGGCCATGAACACTGAAGCTTTCTTT. Translation: CASKAMNTEAFF.